This T cell receptor (beta chain) originates from a study of PD-1 blockade in classical Hodgkin lymphoma. Notes on the study in general: Baseline TCR diversity was reportedly lower in newly diagnosed patients than in healthy donors. It was reported as lower still in relapsed/refractory patients. Patients with a complete response exhibited baseline diversity comparable to newly diagnosed patients. Significant TCR diversity gains by C4D1 occurred in CD4+ but not CD8+ cells.

TCRdb's copy holds only in-frame clones and misses some; the assay was immunoSEQ multiplex PCR. The sample consists of 150,000 or so clones, around 73% of them appearing once. On this clone itself: Its antigen remains unknown.

The CDR3 loop spans 14 amino acids. V shed 5 bases and J 3 bases; nucleotides not matched to a gene: 6. Germline loops: CDR1 SGHDT, CDR2 YYEEEE. There was relapse after autologous stem cell transplantation in every patient, and there was variation in brentuximab vedotin exposure. Patients reached a best response of complete response, partial response or progressive disease. The V call is TRBV5-6, the J call TRBJ2-7; 9 bases are a match to TRBD1. The sample in question was peripheral blood mononuclear cells (PBMCs), obtained before the second cycle of nivolumab. This receptor was obtained from a human donor with classical Hodgkin lymphoma. The CDR3 protein is CASRPGTGYYEQYF. DNA of the CDR3: TGTGCCAGCAGGCCCGGGACAGGGTACTACGAGCAGTACTTC.